A single sample gave rise to the 14 T cell receptor beta chains below, sequenced in a study of blood T cell repertoires in COVID-19. Libraries were prepared by immunoSEQ multiplex PCR; TCRdb keeps only in-frame clonotypes and omits some of them. The sample consists of 150,000 to 200,000 clones, 80% to 85% of them appearing once. The specimen sequenced was peripheral blood. Receptors originate from a human donor with acute or convalescent COVID-19. The donor label of this sample is uncertain.

The J gene is TRBJ2-3, the V gene TRBV15; TRBD2 matches at 7 bases. The germline gives CDR1 LNHNV, CDR2 YYDKDF (reference sequence). The J segment lost 4 bases and the V segment lost 5 bases, leaving 9 bases of the junction unmatched. The CDR3 spans 15 residues. DNA of the CDR3: TGTGCCACCAGCCCCCGGACTAGTACGGCAGATACGCAGTATTTT. It is translated as CATSPRTSTADTQYF.

The gene calls are TRBV19 and TRBJ1-3; D perhaps matches TRBD1 (6 bases). The ends were cut back, 6 bases at V and 0 bases at J, with 12 bases in the middle. From germline, CDR1 is LNHDA and CDR2 SQIVND (reference sequence). The CDR3 is 15 residues long. The DNA for the CDR3 is TGTGCCAGTAGGGACAGAGACTTCTCTGGAAACACCATATATTTT. Translation gives CASRDRDFSGNTIYF. The full variable domain, rest sourced from reference TRBV19 and TRBJ1-3, is DGGITQSPKYLFRKEGQNVTLSCEQNLNHDAMYWYRQDPGQGLRLIYYSQIVNDFQKGDIAEGYSVSREKKESFPLTVTSAQKNPTAFYLCASRDRDFSGNTIYFGEGSWLTVV.

The rearrangement links TRBV3-1 (or the pseudogene TRBV3-2) to TRBJ2-7, with 8 bases matching TRBD1. CDR1 is LGHDT, CDR2 YNNKEL, per germline (reference sequence). Germline trimming cut 0 bases from V and 3 bases from J; bases unmatched to any gene: 4. The CDR3 covers 15 residues. CDR3 region: CASSQETGANYEQYF. The CDR3 DNA is TGTGCCAGCAGCCAAGAGACAGGGGCGAACTACGAGCAGTACTTC.

Points on this clone: The sample holds other DNA sequences that translate to the same CDR3. V gene TRBV28 combines with J gene TRBJ2-2; a possible D gene is TRBD1 (6 bases). Per the germline V gene, CDR1 is MDHEN and CDR2 is SYDVKM. This CDR3 is built from 11 residues. The ends were cut back, 10 bases at V and 5 bases at J, with 8 bases in the middle. CDR3 sequence reads: CATQGTGELFF. In DNA form, the CDR3 reads TGTGCCACACAGGGTACCGGGGAGCTGTTTTTT.

This sequence joins TRBV21-1 and TRBJ1-2; the table calls TRBD1, which could not be checked here. TRBV21-1 is an annotated pseudogene. The CDR3 extends over 17 amino acids. DNA of the CDR3: TGTGCCAGCATCCTAATCCCCGGGACAGAGACCTTCTATGGCTACACCTTC. It translates to CASILIPGTETFYGYTF.

This clone was counted a single time. Compared with germline, one end of the junction differs, possibly owing to a read error. J is TRBJ2-7 and V is TRBV5-1; D might be TRBD1 or TRBD2, each matching 6 bases. Germline loops: CDR1 SGHRS, CDR2 YFSETQ. The CDR3 runs 13 residues. Written as DNA, the CDR3 is TGCGCCAGCACCTTGGAGGGGGCCTACGAGCAGTACTTC. It translates to CASTLEGAYEQYF.

The table lists this clone with a few counts. J is TRBJ2-7 and V is TRBV19; 8 positions agree with TRBD2. The germline CDR1 and CDR2 sequences are LNHDA and SQIVND (reference sequence). CDR3 size: 15 residues. V was clipped by 5 bases and J by 0 bases; unmatched bases: 6. The CDR3 region is CASSAPAGDSYEQYF. CDR3 sequence (DNA): TGTGCCAGTAGTGCCCCAGCGGGAGACTCCTACGAGCAGTACTTC. The full variable domain, in which reference TRBV19 and TRBJ2-7 provide the parts outside the CDR3, is DGGITQSPKYLFRKEGQNVTLSCEQNLNHDAMYWYRQDPGQGLRLIYYSQIVNDFQKGDIAEGYSVSREKKESFPLTVTSAQKNPTAFYLCASSAPAGDSYEQYFGPGTRLTVT.

This rearrangement joins TRBV5-1 to TRBJ1-1; D possibly corresponds to TRBD1 (6 bases). CDR3 length: 14 amino acids. V was shortened by 3 bases and J by 4 bases, with 13 bases between the two germline ends. Germline CDR1 SGHRS, CDR2 YFSETQ. The CDR3 protein is CASSSREGGTEAFF. In DNA form, the CDR3 reads TGCGCCAGCAGCTCTCGGGAGGGGGGCACTGAAGCTTTCTTT.

The rearrangement links TRBV5-1 to TRBJ2-1; 13 bases are a match to TRBD2. V dropped 3 bases and J dropped 4; count of bases not matched to a gene: 7. This CDR3 contains 17 residues. The V gene's germline CDR1 is SGHRS and CDR2 YFSETQ. The CDR3 region has the DNA TGCGCCAGCAGCTCCTGGACTAGCGGGAGTTCTTACAATGAGCAGTTCTTC. Translating it yields CASSSWTSGSSYNEQFF. Looking up the rest from reference TRBV5-1 and TRBJ2-1 gives the full variable domain: KAGVTQTPRYLIKTRGQQVTLSCSPISGHRSVSWYQQTPGQGLQFLFEYFSETQRNKGNFPGRFSGRQFSNSRSEMNVSTLELGDSALYLCASSSWTSGSSYNEQFFGPGTRLTVL.

This clone occurred once. The J gene is TRBJ2-1, the V gene TRBV5-1; D call uncertain. This CDR3 region has 12 residues. From germline, CDR1 is SGHRS and CDR2 YFSETQ. Trimming stripped 0 bases from V and 7 bases from J, with 5 bases between. Here the CDR3 reads CASSLVRNEQFF. CDR3 sequence (DNA): TGCGCCAGCAGCTTGGTACGGAATGAGCAGTTCTTC. Filled out from reference TRBV5-1 and TRBJ2-1, the complete variable domain reads KAGVTQTPRYLIKTRGQQVTLSCSPISGHRSVSWYQQTPGQGLQFLFEYFSETQRNKGNFPGRFSGRQFSNSRSEMNVSTLELGDSALYLCASSLVRNEQFFGPGTRLTVL.

The chain combines TRBV6-5 with TRBJ2-7; 10 bases are a match to TRBD2. The CDR3 runs to 14 residues. The ends lost 6 bases at V and 7 bases at J; junction bases unmatched: 9. Germline assignment: CDR1 MNHEY and CDR2 SVGAGI. CDR3 sequence (DNA): TGTGCCAGCAGAACTAGCGGGGCTTACGGTGAGCAGTACTTC. It codes for CASRTSGAYGEQYF.

The chain couples TRBV5-1 to TRBJ1-1, with a weak D call TRBD1 (5 bases). The germline V and J ends were trimmed by 2 bases and 0 bases, with 8 bases remaining between them. This CDR3 comprises 14 residues. Germline assignment: CDR1 SGHRS and CDR2 YFSETQ. The CDR3 coding sequence is TGCGCCAGCAGCTTTGACAGTTTGAACACTGAAGCTTTCTTT. Translation gives CASSFDSLNTEAFF.

This chain uses TRBV5-1 with TRBJ2-1; 9 bases agree with TRBD1. Germline CDR1 SGHRS, CDR2 YFSETQ. CDR3 length: 16 residues. Unmatched junction bases numbered 8, after V lost 0 bases and J lost 7 bases. This CDR3 is CASSLGDRVVVNEQFF. CDR3 nucleotide sequence: TGCGCCAGCAGCTTGGGGGACAGGGTAGTCGTTAATGAGCAGTTCTTC.

The J gene is TRBJ2-7, the V gene TRBV9; a possible D gene is TRBD1 (6 bases). Germline-derived CDR1 and CDR2 are SGDLS and YYNGEE. Trimming took 4 bases from V and 2 from J, leaving 13 bases between them. The CDR3 consists of 14 residues. For the CDR3, the DNA is TGTGCCAGCAGCACTTCACAGGGCCCCTACGAGCAGTACTTC. The encoded protein is CASSTSQGPYEQYF.